Listed below are T cell receptor beta chains from one sample, sequenced in a study of shared clonotypes between healthy human individuals. Assay: immunoSEQ multiplex PCR; the TCRdb copy retains only in-frame clones and omits some. The table lists about 800,000 clones, roughly 96% of them singletons, with around 0.25% in the top ten. Source material: naive CD8+ T cells sorted from blood. Source of these receptors: a young man in good health. CDR3s include the opening cysteine and the closing phenylalanine or tryptophan. D genes are given only for firm matches. Not every row has a clone size; where given, it reads once, few, many or a size class.

>TRBD1|TRBJ1-2|TRBV11-2|NA
CASSQTRGQVYGYTF
TGTGCCAGCAGTCAGACCAGGGGGCAGGTCTATGGCTACACCTTC
>NA|TRBJ2-2|TRBV7-9|NA
CASSLFAGELFF
TGTGCCAGCAGCTTGTTCGCCGGGGAGCTGTTTTTT
>NA|TRBJ2-1|TRBV7-9|few
CASSLQNEQFF
TGTGCCAGCAGCCTCCAAAATGAGCAGTTCTTC
>NA|TRBJ2-7|TRBV7-8|once
CASSLGGIDEQYF
TGTGCCAGCAGCTTAGGCGGGATAGACGAGCAGTACTTC
>NA|TRBJ1-2|TRBV18|NA
CASSPPDRHNYGYTF
TGTGCCAGCTCACCACCCGACAGACATAACTATGGCTACACCTTC
>NA|TRBJ2-1|TRBV19|NA
CASSIGSNEQFF
TGTGCCAGTAGTATAGGAAGCAATGAGCAGTTCTTC
>TRBD1|TRBJ2-1|TRBV28|NA
CASSPTGTADEQFF
TGTGCCAGCAGTCCAACCGGGACAGCAGATGAGCAGTTCTTC
>TRBD2|TRBJ2-3|TRBV7-9|NA
CASREGWSTDTQYF
TGTGCCTCTAGGGAGGGATGGAGCACAGATACGCAGTATTTT
>TRBD1|TRBJ2-1|TRBV6-1|NA
CASSEYPRVTGDNEQFF
TGTGCCAGCAGTGAATACCCGAGAGTTACAGGGGATAATGAGCAGTTCTTC
>NA|TRBJ2-7|TRBV5-6|NA
CASSPNGLPYEQYF
TGTGCCAGCAGCCCGAACGGACTGCCCTACGAGCAGTACTTC
>NA|TRBJ1-5|TRBV6-6|NA
CASSYLSANPQHF
TGTGCCAGCAGTTACCTTTCAGCTAACCCCCAGCATTTT
>NA|TRBJ2-5|TRBV9|once
CASSVNQETQYF
TGTGCCAGCAGCGTAAACCAAGAGACCCAGTACTTC
>NA|TRBJ2-1|TRBV4-1|NA
CASSQVGSNEQFF
TGCGCCAGCAGCCAAGTAGGCAGCAATGAGCAGTTCTTC
>NA|TRBJ2-7|TRBV7-8|NA
CASSLRFGGARVSEQYF
TGTGCCAGCAGCTTAAGATTCGGAGGCGCCAGGGTCTCCGAGCAGTACTTC
>NA|TRBJ2-7|TRBV19|NA
CASSTDKGHNEDEQYF
TGTGCCAGTAGTACCGACAAGGGGCACAACGAGGACGAGCAGTACTTC
>TRBD1|TRBJ1-2|TRBV29-1|NA
CSVTARGGSKGNYGYTF
TGCAGCGTGACGGCCAGAGGGGGCTCAAAGGGGAACTATGGCTACACCTTC
>NA|TRBJ2-5|TRBV27|NA
CASSPTGETQYF
TGTGCCAGCAGTCCCACCGGGGAGACCCAGTACTTC
>NA|TRBJ1-5|TRBV5-6|NA
CASSLGLQCCNQPQHF
TGTGCCAGCAGCTTGGGCCTTCAATGCTGCAATCAGCCCCAGCATTTT
>TRBD1|TRBJ2-5|TRBV9|NA
CASSPVTGYDQETQYF
TGTGCCAGCAGCCCCGTGACAGGGTATGACCAAGAGACCCAGTACTTC
>NA|TRBJ2-1|TRBV7-2|NA
CASSLAQHNEQFF
TGTGCCAGCAGCTTAGCGCAGCACAATGAGCAGTTCTTC
>NA|TRBJ2-7|TRBV4-3|NA
CASSQALRVHEQYF
TGCGCCAGCAGCCAAGCTTTACGGGTCCACGAGCAGTACTTC
>NA|TRBJ2-1|TRBV5-1|NA
CASSLVVTGPHEQFF
TGCGCCAGCAGCTTGGTAGTTACCGGGCCCCATGAGCAGTTCTTC
>TRBD2|TRBJ2-5|TRBV2|NA
CANGEGDLGATQYF
TGTGCCAACGGGGAGGGAGATTTAGGGGCGACCCAGTACTTC
>NA|TRBJ2-7|TRBV28|NA
CATRGMTYEQYF
TGTGCCACCAGGGGTATGACCTACGAGCAGTACTTC
>NA|TRBJ2-2|TRBV27|NA
CASSLSRRVVELFF
TGTGCCAGCAGTTTAAGCAGGCGGGTGGTCGAGCTGTTTTTT
>TRBD2|TRBJ2-1|TRBV7-9|NA
CASSPFASGFNEQFF
TGTGCCAGCAGCCCCTTTGCTAGCGGATTCAATGAGCAGTTCTTC
>NA|TRBJ2-7|TRBV4-1|NA
CASSYTTGPYEQYF
TGCGCCAGCAGCTACACAACGGGTCCCTACGAGCAGTACTTC
>TRBD2|TRBJ2-1|TRBV4-1|NA
CASSQVAGDYNEQFF
TGCGCCAGCAGCCAAGTAGCGGGGGATTACAATGAGCAGTTCTTC
>TRBD1|TRBJ2-7|TRBV5-6|once
CASSPGTGAYEQYF
TGTGCCAGCAGCCCCGGGACAGGGGCTTACGAGCAGTACTTC
>NA|TRBJ2-1|TRBV11-2|NA
CASSLDETGSSSYNEQFF
TGTGCCAGCAGCTTAGATGAGACGGGAAGCAGCTCCTACAATGAGCAGTTCTTC
>TRBD1|TRBJ2-2|TRBV28|NA
CASSSRDRGKSMNTGELFF
TGTGCCAGCAGTTCTAGGGACAGGGGGAAGTCGATGAACACCGGGGAGCTGTTTTTT